Listed below are T cell receptor beta chains from one sample, sequenced in a study of T cell repertoires in cytomegalovirus infection. No antigen has been assigned to these receptors. MiXCR, run by TCRdb on the reads, gives a single entry per CDR3 protein. Among 900,000 to 950,000 distinct CDR3 sequences listed, around a third were seen once. The starting material was cultured CD8+ T cells from PBMCs, obtained from culture after CMV antigen stimulation. The receptors stem from a human donor in good health (CMV status not recorded). Some clones in this sample may be carry-over from other donors' samples. The CDR3 runs from the conserved cysteine through the conserved F or W. Fields, in order: clone size, V gene, J gene, D gene, CDR3 DNA, CDR3 protein. D genes are given only for firm matches. The size field is filled for only some rows; it gives once, few, many or a size class.

once,TRBV4-2,TRBJ2-3,-,TGTGCCAGCAGCCAAGATCCTTCGGCCGGGAGCACAGATACGCAGTATTTT,CASSQDPSAGSTDTQYF
few,TRBV12-3/TRBV12-4,TRBJ2-1,TRBD2,TGTGCCAGCAGCGATGGACTAGCGGGGGGCCAGTCCTACAATGAGCAGTTCTTC,CASSDGLAGGQSYNEQFF
few,TRBV7-9,TRBJ2-1,-,TGTGCCAGCAGCTTAGCGATTGGAGACTACTCCTACAATGAGCAGTTCTTC,CASSLAIGDYSYNEQFF
-,TRBV5-4,TRBJ2-7,TRBD1,TGTGCCAGCAAATACGGGACAGGGGATTCCTACGAGCAGTACTTC,CASKYGTGDSYEQYF
-,TRBV7-9,TRBJ2-1,-,TGTGCCAGCAGCTCCCCACTAGTGGGGAGCTACAATGAGCAGTTCTTC,CASSSPLVGSYNEQFF
many,TRBV6-2/TRBV6-3,TRBJ2-2,-,TGTGCCAGCAGCCAGGGACAAGGGTCTACCGGGGAGCTGTTTTTT,CASSQGQGSTGELFF
many,TRBV7-6,TRBJ2-6,-,TGTGCCAGCAGCCCCGGGGCTGGGGCCAACGTCCTGACTTTC,CASSPGAGANVLTF
few,TRBV7-6,TRBJ2-7,-,TGTGCCAGCAGCCCGAAGACCCCGCGGGGTTCCTACGAGCAGTACTTC,CASSPKTPRGSYEQYF
few,TRBV7-3,TRBJ2-3,TRBD1,TGTGCCAGCAGCGCGGGACAGGGCCGCACAGATACGCAGTATTTT,CASSAGQGRTDTQYF
few,TRBV19,TRBJ2-5,-,TGTGCCAGTAGTTACTTCGGACAGCAAGAGACCCAGTACTTC,CASSYFGQQETQYF
few,TRBV6-2/TRBV6-3,TRBJ1-2,-,TGTGCCAGCGGATGGCCGGAATATGGCTACACCTTC,CASGWPEYGYTF
-,TRBV7-6,TRBJ2-3,-,TGTGCCAGCAGCTTATTGGCGAGGCCCGGGGATACGCAGTATTTT,CASSLLARPGDTQYF
few,TRBV14,TRBJ2-1,TRBD2,TGTGCCAGCAGCCACCCCACTAGCGGGGGCCCGATAGGGGGTGAGCAGTTCTTC,CASSHPTSGGPIGGEQFF
-,TRBV27,TRBJ2-1,-,TGTGCCAGCAGTCACCGGGGTCCCCTCAGGCATGAGCAGTTCTTC,CASSHRGPLRHEQFF
few,TRBV24-1,TRBJ2-4,-,TGTGCCACCAGTGACCTAGACGCGGGAAACATTCAGTACTTC,CATSDLDAGNIQYF
few,TRBV19,TRBJ2-2,TRBD2,TGTGCCAGTAGTAGTAGCGGGGGGGGTCACACCGGGGAGCTGTTTTTT,CASSSSGGGHTGELFF
-,TRBV6-6,TRBJ1-3,-,TGTGCCAGCAGACCGACCCTTACGAGGGGAAACACCATATATTTT,CASRPTLTRGNTIYF
-,TRBV27,TRBJ1-6,-,TGTGCCAGTGGGACTCGGGAGGAGGGGCTTAATTCACCCCTCCACTTT,CASGTREEGLNSPLHF
-,TRBV6-5,TRBJ2-1,TRBD2,TGTGCCAGCAGTATAAAGCGGGGGTACAATGAGCAGTTCTTC,CASSIKRGYNEQFF
-,TRBV9,TRBJ2-1,TRBD1,TGTGCCAGCAGCGTAGGCCTCGGGACAGGGGATCATGAGCAGTTCTTC,CASSVGLGTGDHEQFF
many,TRBV7-2,TRBJ2-1,-,TGTGCCAGCAGCTTAATAGCGGATTACAATGAGCAGTTCTTC,CASSLIADYNEQFF
-,TRBV2,TRBJ2-2,-,TGTGCCAGCAGTGGTTCTAGGGCTGGGGCCGGGGAGCTGTTTTTT,CASSGSRAGAGELFF
-,TRBV20-1,TRBJ2-2,TRBD2,TGCAGTGGAATGGGACTAGCGGGGAACGGGGAGCTGTTTTTT,CSGMGLAGNGELFF
-,TRBV20-1,TRBJ2-7,-,TGCAGTGCTCGCCCCCATCAGGCCTACGAGCAGTACTTC,CSARPHQAYEQYF
-,TRBV4-3,TRBJ2-2,TRBD1,TGCGCCAGCAGCCAGTACTGGACAGGGAAAGCCGGGGAGCTGTTTTTT,CASSQYWTGKAGELFF
-,TRBV19,TRBJ2-1,-,TGTGCCAGTAGTATAGCGGGGCCCTACAATGAGCAGTTCTTC,CASSIAGPYNEQFF
few,TRBV7-2,TRBJ2-2,TRBD2,TGTGCCAGCAGCCCTACGCGGGGAGGGACCGGGGAGCTGTTTTTT,CASSPTRGGTGELFF
-,TRBV29-1,TRBJ1-1,-,TGCAGCGTTGTAACTCCTGAAGCTTTCTTT,CSVVTPEAFF
few,TRBV7-3,TRBJ2-5,-,TGTGCCAGCACCCCGTGGGGTGGTCAGGAGACCCAGTACTTC,CASTPWGGQETQYF
-,TRBV4-1,TRBJ2-7,TRBD2,TGCGCCAGCAGCCAAGATCGGCTAGCGGGGCCTCAGGGAGAGCAGTACTTC,CASSQDRLAGPQGEQYF